The 8 T cell receptor beta chains below were found in one sample sequenced in a study of blood T cell repertoires in COVID-19. Data came from immunoSEQ multiplex PCR; TCRdb stores just in-frame clones and leaves some out. The sample lists approximately 190,000 clones, roughly 86% seen once, with roughly 24% in the top ten. The sample comprised PBMCs or T cells enriched from blood (not recorded which). These receptors all stem from a woman aged 40 to 50 in a cohort exposed to, infected with or recovered from COVID-19 (not recorded which).

The gene calls are TRBV18 and TRBJ2-7, with 9 nucleotides matching TRBD2. Germline V gene sequence: CDR1 KGHSH, CDR2 LQKENI. J lost 3 bases, V lost 5 bases, and 5 bases had no gene match. The CDR3 loop spans 14 amino acids. CDR3 bases: TGTGCCAGCTCATTAGCGGGGGAGGTCTACGAGCAGTACTTC. It yields the protein CASSLAGEVYEQYF.

This chain connects TRBV2 to TRBJ1-1; D not resolved. In germline, CDR1 is SNHLY, CDR2 FYNNEI. This CDR3 is 12 amino acids long. Trimming removed 6 bases at V and 4 bases at J, with 9 bases between. This CDR3 reads CASSAGVTEAFF. Here the CDR3 DNA reads TGTGCCAGCAGCGCCGGGGTCACTGAAGCTTTCTTT.

The rearrangement joins TRBV5-5 to TRBJ2-1; D not resolved. V gave up 2 bases and J gave up 3 bases, with 12 bases separating them. Per the germline V gene, CDR1 is SGHKS and CDR2 is YYEKEE (reference sequence). This CDR3 region has 15 residues. CDR3 region: CASSFIEYGYNEQFF. CDR3 bases: TGTGCCAGCAGCTTTATCGAGTACGGCTACAATGAGCAGTTCTTC.

The chain couples TRBV6-5 to TRBJ1-2; 7 bases agree with TRBD1. Trimming at V came to 6 bases and at J to 0 bases, leaving 4 bases not matched to a gene. The length of the CDR3 is 14 residues. Germline CDR1 is MNHEY and CDR2 is SVGAGI. The CDR3 nucleotides are TGTGCCAGCAGGAGGGACAGCTCTAACTATGGCTACACCTTC. Its protein product is CASRRDSSNYGYTF.

V and J are TRBV28 and TRBJ1-5; D ambiguous. CDR3 length: 12 residues. Germline assignment: CDR1 MDHEN and CDR2 SYDVKM. The V end was cut by 8 bases, the J end by 6 bases, with 11 bases between. This chain's CDR3 is CASRPGSQPQHF. As DNA, the CDR3 is TGTGCCAGCCGGCCGGGATCTCAGCCCCAGCATTTT. The variable domain in full, completed from reference TRBV28 and TRBJ1-5, reads DVKVTQSSRYLVKRTGEKVFLECVQDMDHENMFWYRQDPGLGLRLIYFSYDVKMKEKGDIPEGYSVSREKKERFSLILESASTNQTSMYLCASRPGSQPQHFGDGTRLSIL.

This chain joins TRBV5-4 and TRBJ1-4, with D perhaps TRBD1 (6 bases). Per germline, CDR1 SGHNT and CDR2 YYREEE (reference sequence). Between the trimmed V and J ends, which lost 4 bases and 3 bases, there was a span of 13 bases. CDR3 length equals 15 residues. CDR3 loop: CASSPGQIPNEKLFF. The CDR3 DNA follows: TGTGCCAGCAGCCCCGGACAGATCCCTAATGAAAAACTGTTTTTT. Combining the CDR3 with reference TRBV5-4 and TRBJ1-4 gives the whole variable domain ETGVTQSPTHLIKTRGQQVTLRCSSQSGHNTVSWYQQALGQGPQFIFQYYREEENGRGNFPPRFSGLQFPNYSSELNVNALELDDSALYLCASSPGQIPNEKLFFGSGTQLSVL.

The chain combines TRBV4-1 with TRBJ2-2; 8 nucleotides align to TRBD1. CDR3 length: 19 amino acids. V shed 0 bases, J shed 7 bases, and the junction held 16 bases outside the gene matches. Germline lookup yields CDR1 MGHRA and CDR2 YSYEKL. The CDR3 sequence is CASSQEPALGTGKNGELFF. As DNA, the CDR3 is TGCGCCAGCAGCCAAGAGCCGGCCCTGGGGACAGGCAAGAACGGGGAGCTGTTTTTT.

The chain carries TRBV11-3 and TRBJ2-1; 7 positions match TRBD2. Germline V gene sequence: CDR1 SGHNT, CDR2 YENEEA. J gave up 0 bases and V 6 bases, and 5 bases lay outside the gene matches. The CDR3 length is 15 residues. This CDR3 is CASSPSGGSYNEQFF. Here the CDR3 DNA reads TGTGCCAGCAGTCCATCGGGGGGCTCCTACAATGAGCAGTTCTTC.